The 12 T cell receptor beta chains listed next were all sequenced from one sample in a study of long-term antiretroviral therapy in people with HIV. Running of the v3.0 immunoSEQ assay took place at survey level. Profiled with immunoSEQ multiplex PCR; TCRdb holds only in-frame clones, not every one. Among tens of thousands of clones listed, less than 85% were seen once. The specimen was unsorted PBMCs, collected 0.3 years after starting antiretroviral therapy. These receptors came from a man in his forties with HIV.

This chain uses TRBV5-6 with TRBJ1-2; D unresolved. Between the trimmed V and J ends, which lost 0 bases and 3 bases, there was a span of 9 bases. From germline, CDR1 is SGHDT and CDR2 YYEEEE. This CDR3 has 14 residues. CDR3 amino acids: CASSLAVADYGYTF. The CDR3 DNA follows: TGTGCCAGCAGCTTGGCAGTGGCGGACTATGGCTACACCTTC. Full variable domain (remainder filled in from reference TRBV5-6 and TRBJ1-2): DAGVTQSPTHLIKTRGQQVTLRCSPKSGHDTVSWYQQALGQGPQFIFQYYEEEERQRGNFPDRFSGHQFPNYSSELNVNALLLGDSALYLCASSLAVADYGYTFGSGTRLTVV.

CDR3 sequence: CASSRAEVYEQYF. The CDR3 DNA follows: TGTGCCAGCTCACGGGCAGAGGTCTACGAGCAGTACTTC. This chain connects TRBV18 to TRBJ2-7; D gene unclear. With 4 bases removed from V and 3 bases from J, the gap between germline ends came to 10 bases. CDR3 length: 13 residues. Germline CDR1 KGHSH, CDR2 LQKENI.

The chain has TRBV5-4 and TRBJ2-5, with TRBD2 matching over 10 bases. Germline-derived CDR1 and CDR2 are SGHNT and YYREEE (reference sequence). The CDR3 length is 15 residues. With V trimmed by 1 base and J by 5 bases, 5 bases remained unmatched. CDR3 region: CASSLKSGGAETQYF. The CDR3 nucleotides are TGTGCCAGCAGCTTGAAGAGCGGGGGGGCGGAGACCCAGTACTTC.

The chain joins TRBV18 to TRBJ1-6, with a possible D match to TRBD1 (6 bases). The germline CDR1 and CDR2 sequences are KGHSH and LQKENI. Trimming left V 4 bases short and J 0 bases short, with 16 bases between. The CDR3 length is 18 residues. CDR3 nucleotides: TGTGCCAGCTCACACCGGGACACTAAAAGCTCCTATAATTCACCCCTCCACTTT. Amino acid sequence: CASSHRDTKSSYNSPLHF.

The CDR3 reads CASSSRGAWLYEQFF. The CDR3 coding sequence is TGTGCCAGCAGTTCCAGGGGGGCCTGGTTATATGAGCAGTTCTTC. The V and J genes are TRBV28 and TRBJ2-1, with D perhaps matching TRBD1 (7 bases). Per germline, CDR1 MDHEN and CDR2 SYDVKM. The ends were cut back, 4 bases at V and 8 bases at J, with 18 bases in the middle. The CDR3 is 15 residues long.

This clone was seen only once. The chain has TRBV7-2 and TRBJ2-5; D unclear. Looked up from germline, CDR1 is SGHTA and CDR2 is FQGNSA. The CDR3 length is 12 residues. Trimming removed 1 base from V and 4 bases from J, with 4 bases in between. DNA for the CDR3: TGTGCCAGCAGCTTAGACCGAGAGACCCAGTACTTC. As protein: CASSLDRETQYF.

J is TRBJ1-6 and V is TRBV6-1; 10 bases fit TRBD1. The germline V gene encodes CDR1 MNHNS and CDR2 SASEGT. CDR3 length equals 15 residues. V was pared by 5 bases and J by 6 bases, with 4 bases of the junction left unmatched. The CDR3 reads CASSLTGGSNSPLHF. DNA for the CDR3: TGTGCCAGCAGTTTGACAGGGGGCTCTAATTCACCCCTCCACTTT.

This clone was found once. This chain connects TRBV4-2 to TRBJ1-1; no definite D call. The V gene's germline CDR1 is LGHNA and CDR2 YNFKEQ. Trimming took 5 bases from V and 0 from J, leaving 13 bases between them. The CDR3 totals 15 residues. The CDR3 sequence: CASSLPAGMNTEAFF. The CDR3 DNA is TGTGCCAGCAGCTTACCAGCCGGGATGAACACTGAAGCTTTCTTT.

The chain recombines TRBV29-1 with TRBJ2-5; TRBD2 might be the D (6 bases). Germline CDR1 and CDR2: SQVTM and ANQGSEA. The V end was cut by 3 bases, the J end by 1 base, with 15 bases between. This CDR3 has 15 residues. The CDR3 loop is CSVELAGSFQETQYF. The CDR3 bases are TGCAGCGTTGAGTTGGCGGGATCTTTCCAAGAGACCCAGTACTTC.

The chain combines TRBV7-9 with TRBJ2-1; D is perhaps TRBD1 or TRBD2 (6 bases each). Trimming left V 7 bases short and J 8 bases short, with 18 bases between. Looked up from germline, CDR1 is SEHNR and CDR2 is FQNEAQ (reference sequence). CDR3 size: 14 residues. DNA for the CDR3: TGTGCCAGCACCTCACAGGGAGGACGCCATGAGCAGTTCTTC. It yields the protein CASTSQGGRHEQFF.

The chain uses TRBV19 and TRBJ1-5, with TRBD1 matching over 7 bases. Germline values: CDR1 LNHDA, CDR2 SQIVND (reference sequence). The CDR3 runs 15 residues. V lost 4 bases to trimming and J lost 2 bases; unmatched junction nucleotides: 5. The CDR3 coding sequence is TGTGCCAGTAGTACGACAGGGTTGGGCAATCAGCCCCAGCATTTT. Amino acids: CASSTTGLGNQPQHF. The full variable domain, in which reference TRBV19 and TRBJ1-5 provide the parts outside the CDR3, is DGGITQSPKYLFRKEGQNVTLSCEQNLNHDAMYWYRQDPGQGLRLIYYSQIVNDFQKGDIAEGYSVSREKKESFPLTVTSAQKNPTAFYLCASSTTGLGNQPQHFGDGTRLSIL.

Written as DNA, the CDR3 is TGCGCCAGCAGCCAAGAACCGGACACTGAAGCTTTCTTT. It codes for CASSQEPDTEAFF. The genes are TRBV4-3 and TRBJ1-1; D gene uncertain. Per germline, CDR1 LGHNA and CDR2 YSLEER. The CDR3 runs to 13 residues. V was shortened by 0 bases and J by 3 bases, with 5 bases between the two germline ends.